These 14 T cell receptor beta chains came from one sample sequenced in a study of PD-L1 blockade in urothelial cancer. Some clones are missing from TCRdb's copy, which holds only in-frame ones; the method was immunoSEQ multiplex PCR. The repertoire has tens of thousands of clones, approximately 81% of them found once; the top ten carry roughly 4.8%. This material consisted of PBMCs, taken around atezolizumab (anti-PD-L1) treatment. The origin of the receptors is a man between 70 and 80 years old with urothelial cancer.

The J gene is TRBJ2-7, the V gene TRBV28; tentative D call: TRBD1 (5 bases). CDR3 size: 12 residues. CDR1 and CDR2 from the germline V gene are MDHEN and SYDVKM. The germline V and J ends were trimmed by 2 bases and 4 bases, with 6 bases remaining between them. The CDR3 DNA sequence: TGTGCCAGCAGTTTAAAGGGGTACGAGCAGTACTTC. Translated: CASSLKGYEQYF.

The J gene is TRBJ1-1, the V gene TRBV25-1, with D possibly matching TRBD1 (6 bases). V lost 4 bases, J lost 5 bases, and 11 bases lay in between. Germline CDR1 is MGHDK and CDR2 is SYGVNS. This CDR3 is 13 amino acids long. The CDR3 sequence is CASSAMGATEAFF. The CDR3 region has the DNA TGTGCCAGCAGTGCGATGGGGGCTACTGAAGCTTTCTTT.

This CDR3 is CASSPAVGQTDTQYF. CDR3 nucleotides: TGTGCCAGCAGCCCCGCCGTTGGGCAGACAGATACGCAGTATTTT. V and J are TRBV9 and TRBJ2-3; no definite D call. The V gene's germline CDR1 is SGDLS and CDR2 YYNGEE. V was pared by 4 bases and J by 3 bases, with 15 bases between. The CDR3 has 15 amino acids.

This sequence joins TRBV2 and TRBJ2-1; 7 nucleotides match TRBD1. The CDR3 spans 14 residues. Germline V gene lookup returns CDR1 SNHLY and CDR2 FYNNEI. Trimming cost V 4 bases and J 16 bases; bases outside gene matches: 16. Here the CDR3 DNA reads TGTGCCAGCAGTGTTTTGGGTTTAGACAGGGATCGATTCTTC. This encodes CASSVLGLDRDRFF.

This clone was observed a handful of times. CDR3 sequence (DNA): TGCAGCGTTGAAGTGGGACTAGGGTCCTACGAGCAGTACTTC. It encodes CSVEVGLGSYEQYF. The gene calls are TRBV29-1 and TRBJ2-7; 8 bases line up with TRBD2. The CDR3 extends over 14 amino acids. V trimming: 1 base; J trimming: 1 base; junction bases outside the gene matches: 3. Germline-derived CDR1 and CDR2 are SQVTM and ANQGSEA.

The chain combines TRBV11-2 with TRBJ1-5; a possible D gene is TRBD1 (5 bases). Germline assignment: CDR1 SGHAT and CDR2 FQNNGV. CDR3 length: 13 residues. The V end lost 1 base, the J end lost 4 bases, and 5 bases lay between the germline ends. The CDR3 nucleotides are TGTGCCAGCAGCTTAGCAGGGAATCAGCCCCAGCATTTT. Amino acid sequence: CASSLAGNQPQHF.

V and J are TRBV27 and TRBJ1-1; D perhaps matches TRBD1 (5 bases). CDR1 MNHEY and CDR2 SMNVEV come from the germline V gene (reference sequence). Trimming pared 5 bases from V and 7 bases from J, leaving 14 bases between. The CDR3 loop spans 13 amino acids. The CDR3 is CASSTRERGEAFF. The CDR3, as DNA: TGTGCCAGCAGTACCAGGGAACGCGGTGAAGCTTTCTTT.

This clone has just a few counts. This rearrangement joins TRBV27 to TRBJ2-7, with TRBD1 as a possible D gene (5 bases). In germline, CDR1 is MNHEY, CDR2 SMNVEV (reference sequence). The CDR3 runs 14 residues. The V end was cut by 5 bases, the J end by 2 bases, with 13 bases between. CDR3 coding DNA: TGTGCCAGCAGTCGGGCGACAGTTCCCTACGAGCAGTACTTC. The encoded protein is CASSRATVPYEQYF.

This chain's CDR3 is CASSELRGDGDTQYF. The CDR3 DNA reads as TGTGCCAGCAGTGAACTGCGGGGTGATGGAGATACGCAGTATTTT. The chain combines TRBV25-1 with TRBJ2-3; TRBD2 is a possible D gene (6 bases). The CDR3 extends over 15 amino acids. Between the trimmed V and J ends, which lost 2 bases and 5 bases, there was a span of 14 bases. CDR1 MGHDK and CDR2 SYGVNS come from the germline V gene.

As DNA, the CDR3 is TGTGCCAGCAGTGGACAGAAAGAGACCCAGTACTTC. It specifies CASSGQKETQYF. The rearrangement joins TRBV6-1 to TRBJ2-5, with a weak D call TRBD1 (5 bases). The CDR3 length is 12 residues. Per germline, CDR1 MNHNS and CDR2 SASEGT. Trimming removed 4 bases at V and 3 bases at J, with 6 bases between.

The V gene is TRBV5-1, the J gene TRBJ1-1; 9 nucleotides agree with TRBD1. This CDR3 contains 14 residues. Trimming removed 3 bases from V and 4 bases from J; junction bases left unmatched: 4. Looked up from germline, CDR1 is SGHRS and CDR2 is YFSETQ. Written as DNA, the CDR3 is TGCGCCAGCAGCTCTCTGACAGGGGGCACTGAAGCTTTCTTT. Encoded protein: CASSSLTGGTEAFF.

This clone was observed a few times. Written as DNA, the CDR3 is TGTGCCTGGAGTTCCGGGACACACAGCTCCTACGAGCAGTACTTC. It yields the protein CAWSSGTHSSYEQYF. This chain links TRBV30 with TRBJ2-7; D is possibly TRBD1 (6 bases). Deletions cut 2 bases from V and 0 bases from J, with 14 bases between. Germline V CDR1 and CDR2: GTSNPN, SVGIG (reference sequence). The length of the CDR3 is 15 residues.

V usage is TRBV6-6 and J usage is TRBJ2-7, with D uncertain. V lost 7 bases, J lost 5 bases, and 21 bases lay in between. There are 15 residues in the CDR3. In germline, CDR1 is MNHNY, CDR2 SVGAGI (reference sequence). The CDR3 loop reads CASTPSGGTPNEQYF. The CDR3, as DNA: TGTGCCAGCACCCCTTCGGGTGGAACTCCTAACGAGCAGTACTTC.

This rearrangement joins TRBV15 to TRBJ2-7, with D perhaps matching TRBD2 (5 bases). V lost 3 bases to trimming and J lost 5 bases, with 11 bases between them. CDR3 size: 13 residues. CDR1 and CDR2 (germline): LNHNV, YYDKDF (reference sequence). As DNA, the CDR3 is TGTGCCACCAGCAGCGGGAATCGGAACGAGCAGTACTTC. Protein product: CATSSGNRNEQYF.